What follows are 30 T cell receptor beta chains derived from one specimen sequenced in a study of shared clonotypes between healthy human individuals (dated by TCRdb to the early 2020s). The library came from the immunoSEQ multiplex PCR assay. TCRdb took over this immuneACCESS table, retaining in-frame rearrangements with V and J assigned. Such tables are incomplete; in checked studies, under half of the missing clones stem from an unresolved V gene, and the remainder is unexplained. The sample data list around 500,000 clones, and 76% of these were observed just once. Around 13% of the sample rests with the top ten. Material for sequencing was PBMCs. These receptors were collected from a woman aged 40-49 years in good health. Some clones in this sample may be carry-over from other donors' samples.

V and J are TRBV29-1 and TRBJ2-5, with D tentatively TRBD2 (5 bases). CDR1 SQVTM and CDR2 ANQGSEA come from the germline V gene. CDR3 size: 13 residues. Trimming cost V 5 bases and J 5 bases, with 15 bases left between them. The chain's CDR3 is CSVNRGSVETQYF. The CDR3 nucleotides are TGCAGCGTTAACCGGGGATCTGTGGAGACCCAGTACTTC.

The chain links TRBV6-6 to TRBJ1-5; possibly TRBD1 for D (6 bases). Trimming removed 2 bases from V and 3 bases from J, with 8 bases in between. The CDR3 contains 14 residues. Germline V CDR1 and CDR2: MNHNY, SVGAGI (reference sequence). CDR3 amino acids: CASSYNRDNQPQHF. In nucleotides, the CDR3 is TGTGCCAGCAGTTACAACAGGGACAATCAGCCCCAGCATTTT.

This clone has a count of ten or more. The CDR3 is CASTGQGVHYGYTF. The CDR3 DNA follows: TGTGCCAGTACGGGACAGGGAGTGCACTATGGCTACACCTTC. The chain uses TRBV19 and TRBJ1-2, with 9 positions matching TRBD1. CDR1 LNHDA and CDR2 SQIVND come from the germline V gene (reference sequence). V dropped 7 bases and J dropped 3; count of bases not matched to a gene: 6. The CDR3 has 14 amino acids.

The CDR3 spells CASSPHGEAGETQYF. In DNA, the CDR3 is TGTGCCAGCAGTCCTCACGGGGAGGCGGGAGAGACCCAGTACTTC. The chain is built from TRBV28 and TRBJ2-5; D possibly corresponds to TRBD2 (6 bases). The CDR3 loop spans 15 amino acids. The germline V and J ends were trimmed by 5 bases and 4 bases, with 17 bases remaining between them. Germline V gene data show CDR1 as MDHEN and CDR2 as SYDVKM.

This clone has just a few counts. The chain carries TRBV14 and TRBJ1-5; D possibly corresponds to TRBD1 (5 bases). CDR1 is SGHDN, CDR2 FVKESK, per germline. Trimming left V 2 bases short and J 11 bases short, with 13 bases between. The CDR3 consists of 13 residues. The CDR3 here is CASSQSYGGTQHF. The CDR3 nucleotides read TGTGCCAGCAGCCAAAGCTACGGGGGGACCCAGCATTTT.

As regards this clone: Being one base from a much bigger clone, this may be a read error. The conserved phenylalanine or tryptophan is not found at the CDR3 terminus, so this likely reflects a read error. The chain has TRBV30 and TRBJ2-7; D not resolved. V lost 2 bases, J lost 6 bases, and 8 bases lay in between. CDR1 and CDR2 from the germline V gene are GTSNPN and SVGIG (reference sequence). The CDR3 runs to 11 residues. The CDR3 DNA follows: TGTGCCTGGAGTACTTCAGCCGAGCAGTACCTC. Translation: CAWSTSAEQYL.

The chain links TRBV5-1 to TRBJ2-3; 14 positions match TRBD2. Germline V gene sequence: CDR1 SGHRS, CDR2 YFSETQ. The CDR3 is 16 amino acids. J lost 5 bases, V lost 6 bases, and 8 bases had no gene match. The CDR3 loop is CASTPSGTSGRDTQYF. CDR3 bases: TGCGCCAGCACGCCATCGGGGACTAGCGGGAGAGATACGCAGTATTTT.

The V and J genes are TRBV30 and TRBJ1-4; 7 positions match TRBD1. Germline CDR1 reads GTSNPN; CDR2 reads SVGIG (reference sequence). The CDR3 has 14 residues. J was trimmed by 5 bases and V by 8 bases; bases with no gene match: 11. CDR3 in amino acids: CARNTGVRNEKLFF. For the CDR3, the DNA is TGTGCCCGGAACACAGGGGTAAGGAATGAAAAACTGTTTTTT.

This clone turned up a few times. A clone one base away is much larger, so this may be a read error. CDR3 loop: CSVSGSMNTEAFF. For the CDR3, the DNA is TGCAGCGTCTCGGGGAGCATGAACACTGAAGCTTTCTTT. The chain carries TRBV29-1 and TRBJ1-1; D is uncertain. Germline assignment: CDR1 SQVTM and CDR2 ANQGSEA. This CDR3 region has 13 residues. V was clipped by 6 bases and J by 0 bases, with 11 bases between them.

This chain joins TRBV27 and TRBJ1-4; 7 bases are shared with TRBD1. Germline V gene sequence: CDR1 MNHEY, CDR2 SMNVEV (reference sequence). The V and J ends lost 7 bases and 5 bases, in that order; junction bases with no gene match: 7. This CDR3 has 14 amino acids. In nucleotides, the CDR3 is TGTGCCAGCACGCGGACAGGAATAAATGAAAAACTGTTTTTT. Translating it yields CASTRTGINEKLFF.

Comment on this clone: A far larger clone is one base from this, pointing to a likely read error. The chain is built from TRBV7-8 and TRBJ2-7, with 8 nucleotides matching TRBD2. From germline, CDR1 is SGHVS and CDR2 FQNEAQ. The CDR3 length is 13 residues. CDR3 loop: CANSLLAEYEQYF. CDR3 sequence (DNA): TGTGCCAACAGCCTACTAGCGGAATACGAGCAGTACTTC.

CDR3 coding DNA: TGTGCCAGCAGCATAGTGACTATTGGAGCGGGATCCTACGAGCAGTACTTC. Protein: CASSIVTIGAGSYEQYF. The chain is built from TRBV7-2 and TRBJ2-7, with 7 nucleotides matching TRBD2. V gave up 5 bases and J gave up 1 base; unmatched junction bases: 14. Germline values: CDR1 SGHTA, CDR2 FQGNSA. The length of the CDR3 is 17 residues.

This clone was detected a few times. The V gene is TRBV5-1, the J gene TRBJ2-3; D is undetermined. There are 14 residues in the CDR3. In germline, CDR1 is SGHRS, CDR2 YFSETQ. V was trimmed by 5 bases and J by 2 bases, leaving 12 bases between them. Here the CDR3 reads CASRVAGNTDTQYF. Written as DNA, the CDR3 is TGCGCCAGCAGAGTGGCAGGAAACACAGATACGCAGTATTTT.

The chain carries TRBV2 and TRBJ2-1; 13 nucleotides align to TRBD2. CDR1 SNHLY and CDR2 FYNNEI come from the germline V gene. V shed 6 bases and J 9 bases; nucleotides not matched to a gene: 11. There are 16 residues in the CDR3. As DNA, the CDR3 is TGTGCCAGCAGGCCCAGGACTAGCGGGAGCAGAGGTGAGCAGTTCTTC. This sequence encodes CASRPRTSGSRGEQFF.

V usage is TRBV28 and J usage is TRBJ1-1; possible D gene TRBD1, 5 bases. The CDR3 length is 16 residues. Germline loops: CDR1 MDHEN, CDR2 SYDVKM. The V gene lost 4 bases and the J gene lost 0 bases, with 15 bases spanning the gap. CDR3 loop: CASSSSRQGLNTEAFF. CDR3 coding DNA: TGTGCCAGCAGTTCTAGTCGGCAGGGTTTGAACACTGAAGCTTTCTTT.

The V call is TRBV5-4, the J call TRBJ2-7; 8 nucleotides agree with TRBD1. Trimming at V came to 2 bases and at J to 3 bases, leaving 16 bases not matched to a gene. The germline gives CDR1 SGHNT, CDR2 YYREEE (reference sequence). The CDR3 length is 18 residues. CDR3 sequence (DNA): TGTGCCAGCAGCTTCGGACAGGGTGGAAGTGTGGGTTACTACGAGCAGTACTTC. It yields the protein CASSFGQGGSVGYYEQYF. Combining the CDR3 with reference TRBV5-4 and TRBJ2-7 gives the whole variable domain ETGVTQSPTHLIKTRGQQVTLRCSSQSGHNTVSWYQQALGQGPQFIFQYYREEENGRGNFPPRFSGLQFPNYSSELNVNALELDDSALYLCASSFGQGGSVGYYEQYFGPGTRLTVT.

This clone was found many times. The same CDR3 arises from other DNA sequences in this sample as well. The rearrangement joins TRBV28 to TRBJ2-7; 7 bases agree with TRBD2. V dropped 3 bases and J dropped 2; count of bases not matched to a gene: 4. The CDR3 sequence is 14 residues long. Looked up from germline, CDR1 is MDHEN and CDR2 is SYDVKM. CDR3: CASSFLAATYEQYF. CDR3 nucleotide sequence: TGTGCCAGCAGTTTCCTAGCGGCAACCTACGAGCAGTACTTC.

This clone occurred many times. The rearrangement joins TRBV7-9 to TRBJ1-1, with 7 bases fitting TRBD1. Germline V gives CDR1 SEHNR, CDR2 FQNEAQ (reference sequence). V dropped 5 bases and J dropped 6; count of bases not matched to a gene: 3. This CDR3 comprises 12 residues. CDR3 protein: CASSDRAAEAFF. CDR3 DNA: TGTGCCAGCAGCGACAGGGCGGCTGAAGCTTTCTTT.

The table lists this clone with many counts. The same CDR3 also results from other DNA sequences found in this sample. The CDR3 is CASSFGQGGETQYF. The CDR3 nucleotides are TGCGCCAGCAGCTTTGGACAGGGGGGAGAGACCCAGTACTTC. The rearrangement joins TRBV5-1 to TRBJ2-5, with 10 bases matching TRBD1. With V trimmed by 2 bases and J by 4 bases, 2 bases remained unmatched. The CDR3 loop spans 14 amino acids. Per germline, CDR1 SGHRS and CDR2 YFSETQ.

This chain joins TRBV2 and TRBJ1-4; D may be TRBD1 (5 bases). Trimming removed 2 bases from V and 8 bases from J, with 15 bases in between. The CDR3 extends over 15 amino acids. The germline V gene has CDR1 SNHLY and CDR2 FYNNEI. The CDR3 DNA reads as TGTGCCAGCAGTGAATATGGGCAGGGTGGCGAAAAACTGTTTTTT. This encodes CASSEYGQGGEKLFF. Full variable domain (outside the CDR3, taken from reference TRBV2 and TRBJ1-4): EPEVTQTPSHQVTQMGQEVILRCVPISNHLYFYWYRQILGQKVEFLVSFYNNEISEKSEIFDDQFSVERPDGSNFTLKIRSTKLEDSAMYFCASSEYGQGGEKLFFGSGTQLSVL.

This rearrangement joins TRBV6-5 to TRBJ2-7, with D perhaps TRBD1 (5 bases). V was trimmed by 0 bases and J by 3 bases, leaving 12 bases between them. The CDR3 has 15 amino acids. The germline V gene encodes CDR1 MNHEY and CDR2 SVGAGI. The CDR3 protein is CASSYSMYRGYEQYF. CDR3 nucleotides: TGTGCCAGCAGTTACTCGATGTATAGGGGCTACGAGCAGTACTTC.

V gene TRBV28 combines with J gene TRBJ2-5; D is possibly TRBD1 (5 bases). The germline gives CDR1 MDHEN, CDR2 SYDVKM. V shed 6 bases and J shed 4 bases, with 12 bases lying between them. The CDR3 extends over 13 amino acids. The CDR3 here is CASRMTDRETQYF. CDR3 in DNA: TGTGCCAGCAGGATGACAGACAGAGAGACCCAGTACTTC.

This clone was picked up one time. V and J are TRBV7-8 and TRBJ1-1; no clear D. This CDR3 has 15 amino acids. Trimming removed 5 bases at V and 1 base at J, with 14 bases between. Germline CDR1 reads SGHVS; CDR2 reads FQNEAQ. For the CDR3, the DNA is TGTGCCAGCAGCCCTTCGAGGGCAGCGAACACTGAAGCTTTCTTT. Encoded protein: CASSPSRAANTEAFF.

CDR3 DNA: TGTGCCAGCAGCGGCGGGGGCCGCGAAGAGACCCAGTACTTC. Protein: CASSGGGREETQYF. V and J are TRBV5-4 and TRBJ2-7, with D maybe TRBD2 (7 bases). The DNA end is more similar to TRBJ2-5, so the J call may be wrong. This CDR3 region has 14 residues. CDR1 and CDR2 (germline): SGHNT, YYREEE (reference sequence).

This clone was seen a single time. The chain is built from TRBV7-2 and TRBJ2-5, with D tentatively TRBD2 (5 bases). Per germline, CDR1 SGHTA and CDR2 FQGNSA. The CDR3 runs to 13 residues. The V end lost 8 bases, the J end lost 4 bases, and 14 bases lay between the germline ends. The CDR3: CASGGLSGETQYF. The DNA for the CDR3 is TGTGCCAGCGGCGGACTCTCGGGAGAGACCCAGTACTTC.

The rearrangement joins TRBV2 to TRBJ1-1, with a tentative D call TRBD1 (5 bases). Trimming shortened V by 5 bases and J by 5 bases, and 12 bases separated the two germline ends. This CDR3 is 13 amino acids long. Germline assignment: CDR1 SNHLY and CDR2 FYNNEI. The CDR3 bases are TGTGCCAGCAGTAAACAGGATTCGACTGAAGCTTTCTTT. Protein product: CASSKQDSTEAFF.

The chain links TRBV28 to TRBJ2-3, with TRBD2 matching over 10 bases. CDR3 length: 17 amino acids. The junction had 9 bases not matched to a gene; V was cut back by 6 bases and J by 0 bases. Germline CDR1 is MDHEN and CDR2 is SYDVKM. This chain's CDR3 is CASSAPGLAASTDTQYF. CDR3 coding DNA: TGTGCCAGCAGCGCCCCAGGACTAGCGGCTAGCACAGATACGCAGTATTTT.

This clone showed up just a few times. The chain employs TRBV5-1 and TRBJ2-1, with D maybe TRBD2 (6 bases). The CDR3 consists of 15 residues. Germline values: CDR1 SGHRS, CDR2 YFSETQ. Trimming cost V 4 bases and J 3 bases, with 14 bases left between them. This CDR3 is CASSPTASDYNEQFF. In DNA, the CDR3 is TGCGCCAGCAGCCCCACCGCTAGCGACTACAATGAGCAGTTCTTC.

The V and J genes are TRBV28 and TRBJ2-1, with 7 bases fitting TRBD1. The V segment lost 6 bases and the J segment 4 bases; nucleotides outside the gene matches: 12. The CDR3 sequence is 16 residues long. The germline gives CDR1 MDHEN, CDR2 SYDVKM. In DNA, the CDR3 is TGTGCCAGCAGCTACACGACAGGGATTGGTTACAATGAGCAGTTCTTC. As protein: CASSYTTGIGYNEQFF. Variable domain in full (rest from reference TRBV28 and TRBJ2-1): DVKVTQSSRYLVKRTGEKVFLECVQDMDHENMFWYRQDPGLGLRLIYFSYDVKMKEKGDIPEGYSVSREKKERFSLILESASTNQTSMYLCASSYTTGIGYNEQFFGPGTRLTVL.

There are a few counts of this clone. The CDR3 loop is CASSPQVDEQFF. The CDR3 DNA follows: TGTGCCAGCTCACCACAAGTGGACGAGCAGTTCTTC. This sequence joins TRBV18 and TRBJ2-1; D is undetermined. Germline V gene data show CDR1 as KGHSH and CDR2 as LQKENI. The CDR3 has 12 residues. V lost 1 base and J lost 10, with 8 bases in between.